One and the same sample provided the 25 T cell receptor beta chains below, sequenced in a study of T cell responses to AZD1222 COVID-19 vaccine. Profiling relied on immunoSEQ multiplex PCR, and the TCRdb table lists in-frame clones only, not all of them. Among 100,000 or so clones listed, around 90% were seen once. The material was peripheral blood, obtained on day 0 of AZD1222 vaccination. The receptors were sampled from an adult in good health.

There are a few counts of this clone. The rearrangement uses TRBV4-3 and TRBJ2-3, with D maybe TRBD1 (5 bases). Germline V CDR1 and CDR2: LGHNA, YSLEER. The V end was cut by 0 bases, the J end by 7 bases, with 11 bases between. The CDR3 totals 14 residues. CDR3 coding DNA: TGCGCCAGCAGCCAAGATAAGGGGATAAATACGCAGTATTTT. It yields the protein CASSQDKGINTQYF.

As to this clone: Mismatch with germline at one junction end may stem from a read error. This chain connects TRBV5-1 to TRBJ2-1, with 14 positions matching TRBD2. Per the germline V gene, CDR1 is SGHRS and CDR2 is YFSETQ. The CDR3 contains 20 residues. Here the CDR3 DNA reads TGTGCCAGCAGCTTGAGGACTAGCGGGAGGCCTCTGAGTTCCTACAATGAGCAGTTCTTC. Translation gives CASSLRTSGRPLSSYNEQFF.

This clone appeared a single time. V and J are TRBV4-3 and TRBJ1-4; D is unclear. The CDR3 length is 14 residues. CDR1 is LGHNA and CDR2 is YSLEER in the germline V gene. Trimming cost V 4 bases and J 4 bases, with 10 bases left between them. CDR3 bases: TGCGCCAGCAGCCCGTTAGAGGGTAATGAAAAACTGTTTTTT. It specifies CASSPLEGNEKLFF.

The chain employs TRBV6-5 and TRBJ1-3; D unresolved. Germline V gene lookup returns CDR1 MNHEY and CDR2 SVGAGI. There are 14 residues in the CDR3. Deletions cut 0 bases from V and 11 bases from J, with 14 bases between. The CDR3 DNA reads as TGTGCCAGCAGTTACTCCAGTGAGGGCTACTCCATATATTTT. Protein: CASSYSSEGYSIYF.

The chain combines TRBV7-9 with TRBJ2-7, with 10 bases aligning to TRBD2. In germline, CDR1 is SEHNR, CDR2 FQNEAQ (reference sequence). V dropped 1 base and J dropped 3; count of bases not matched to a gene: 3. There are 15 residues in the CDR3. The DNA of the CDR3 is TGTGCCAGCAGCTTAGGTCTAGCGGGGGACTACGAGCAGTACTTC. Protein sequence: CASSLGLAGDYEQYF.

This chain connects TRBV11-1 to TRBJ2-3; 7 bases are shared with TRBD2. The trim removed 3 bases at V and 0 bases at J, leaving 3 bases unmatched. The CDR3 length is 15 residues. Germline assignment: CDR1 SGHAT and CDR2 FQDESV (reference sequence). CDR3 DNA: TGTGCCAGCAGCTTTGGTAGCGGGAGCACAGATACGCAGTATTTT. It codes for CASSFGSGSTDTQYF.

The CDR3 DNA reads as TGTGCCAGTAGTATGCGACAGGGGAAATACGAGCAGTACTTC. This sequence encodes CASSMRQGKYEQYF. This chain uses TRBV19 with TRBJ2-7; 8 positions match TRBD1. Germline V gene lookup returns CDR1 LNHDA and CDR2 SQIVND (reference sequence). There are 14 residues in the CDR3. The ends lost 3 bases at V and 4 bases at J; junction bases unmatched: 5.

The chain employs TRBV2 and TRBJ2-3; D gene uncertain. The CDR3 has 15 amino acids. V shed 7 bases and J shed 0 bases, with 14 bases lying between them. The germline gives CDR1 SNHLY, CDR2 FYNNEI. The CDR3 DNA follows: TGTGCCAGCACCCAAGGTGGCTTCAGCACAGATACGCAGTATTTT. This translates into CASTQGGFSTDTQYF. Complete variable domain (other parts from reference TRBV2 and TRBJ2-3): EPEVTQTPSHQVTQMGQEVILRCVPISNHLYFYWYRQILGQKVEFLVSFYNNEISEKSEIFDDQFSVERPDGSNFTLKIRSTKLEDSAMYFCASTQGGFSTDTQYFGPGTRLTVL.

This clone appeared once. V usage is TRBV19 and J usage is TRBJ2-5; TRBD2 matches 9 bases. Trimming cost V 6 bases and J 5 bases; bases outside gene matches: 10. The germline gives CDR1 LNHDA, CDR2 SQIVND (reference sequence). This CDR3 is 15 amino acids long. The CDR3 loop reads CASRGSGGLSETQYF. DNA for the CDR3: TGTGCCAGTAGGGGGAGCGGGGGGCTATCGGAGACCCAGTACTTC.

The chain joins TRBV5-4 to TRBJ1-2, with 8 bases that match TRBD1. The CDR3 covers 15 residues. Trimming cost V 3 bases and J 8 bases; bases outside gene matches: 12. The germline CDR1 and CDR2 sequences are SGHNT and YYREEE (reference sequence). The CDR3 here is CASSWMTGAEGGYTF. DNA for the CDR3: TGTGCCAGCAGCTGGATGACAGGGGCAGAAGGAGGCTACACCTTC.

The chain has TRBV5-4 and TRBJ2-1; a weak D match, TRBD2 (6 bases). Germline loops: CDR1 SGHNT, CDR2 YYREEE (reference sequence). Trimming took 5 bases from V and 8 from J, leaving 17 bases between them. The CDR3 totals 14 residues. Written as DNA, the CDR3 is TGTGCCAGCAGTTTTGAGACTAGGACCCATGAGCAGTTCTTC. Its translation: CASSFETRTHEQFF.

V usage is TRBV4-2 and J usage is TRBJ2-1; D is undetermined. The CDR3 has 14 amino acids. The germline CDR1 and CDR2 sequences are LGHNA and YNFKEQ. V lost 4 bases to trimming and J lost 0 bases, with 7 bases between them. Here the CDR3 reads CASSPVSSYNEQFF. The DNA for the CDR3 is TGTGCCAGCAGCCCCGTGAGCTCCTACAATGAGCAGTTCTTC.

V gene TRBV9 combines with J gene TRBJ1-5, with D perhaps matching TRBD1 (5 bases). The V end lost 3 bases, the J end lost 7 bases, and 17 bases lay between the germline ends. CDR3 length: 15 residues. From germline, CDR1 is SGDLS and CDR2 YYNGEE. CDR3 amino acids: CASSASGHGGQPQHF. For the CDR3, the DNA is TGTGCCAGCAGCGCCAGCGGACACGGAGGGCAGCCCCAGCATTTT.

The CDR3 protein is CASSSLFGGRTGELFF. CDR3 bases: TGTGCCAGCAGTTCGCTCTTCGGGGGGCGGACCGGGGAGCTGTTTTTT. This sequence joins TRBV27 and TRBJ2-2; D may be TRBD2 (7 bases). The ends were cut back, 4 bases at V and 5 bases at J, with 17 bases in the middle. CDR1 and CDR2 from the germline V gene are MNHEY and SMNVEV (reference sequence). CDR3 size: 16 residues.

The chain is built from TRBV6-5 and TRBJ1-1; D remains ambiguous. CDR3 length: 13 residues. Trimming removed 6 bases from V and 4 bases from J, with 12 bases in between. Germline values: CDR1 MNHEY, CDR2 SVGAGI. DNA of the CDR3: TGTGCCAGCAGCCGCTCGGGCGGCACTGAAGCTTTCTTT. Residues: CASSRSGGTEAFF.

Only one count was recorded for this clone. The rearrangement uses TRBV11-2 and TRBJ1-2; TRBD1 matches at 9 bases. V lost 2 bases and J lost 3; bases outside the gene matches: 4. The CDR3 sequence is 15 residues long. Germline CDR1 SGHAT, CDR2 FQNNGV. Here the CDR3 reads CASSLRTGEDYGYTF. CDR3 DNA sequence: TGTGCCAGCAGCTTAAGGACAGGGGAAGACTATGGCTACACCTTC.

This chain joins TRBV9 and TRBJ1-4; 8 bases agree with TRBD1. V was clipped by 4 bases and J by 8 bases; unmatched bases: 7. CDR3 length: 14 residues. Looked up from germline, CDR1 is SGDLS and CDR2 is YYNGEE. DNA of the CDR3: TGTGCCAGCAGCACCCGGGACAGGTCCGAAAAACTGTTTTTT. Translating gives CASSTRDRSEKLFF.

V is TRBV6-5 and J is TRBJ2-5; D possibly uses TRBD1 or TRBD2 (5 bases each). CDR1 and CDR2 from the germline V gene are MNHEY and SVGAGI. V gave up 6 bases and J gave up 4 bases, with 18 bases separating them. The CDR3 is 15 residues long. CDR3 sequence: CASSRPGTVGETQYF. The CDR3 DNA sequence: TGTGCCAGCAGCCGACCCGGGACCGTCGGAGAGACCCAGTACTTC.

V and J are TRBV11-1 and TRBJ1-1; D may be TRBD1 (5 bases). V was clipped by 5 bases and J by 7 bases, with 14 bases between them. The CDR3 consists of 13 residues. The germline gives CDR1 SGHAT, CDR2 FQDESV (reference sequence). The CDR3, as DNA: TGTGCCAGCAGCCTGGGGCGGGGGGATGAAGCTTTCTTT. Protein sequence: CASSLGRGDEAFF.

Here the CDR3 reads CASSPRPNTGELFF. In nucleotides, the CDR3 is TGTGCCAGCAGTCCGCGCCCGAACACCGGGGAGCTGTTTTTT. V gene TRBV6-2 or TRBV6-3 combines with J gene TRBJ2-2; D unresolved. In germline, CDR1 is MNHEY, CDR2 SVGEGT. With 5 bases removed from V and 0 bases from J, the gap between germline ends came to 7 bases. There are 14 residues in the CDR3.

The CDR3: CASSPIMSSEAFF. The CDR3 DNA is TGTGCCAGCAGCCCCATAATGTCGTCTGAAGCTTTCTTT. This chain uses TRBV3-1 (or the pseudogene TRBV3-2) with TRBJ1-1; the D is unclear. V was clipped by 4 bases and J by 6 bases, with 12 bases between them. This CDR3 spans 13 amino acids. The V gene's germline CDR1 is LGHDT and CDR2 YNNKEL (reference sequence).

This rearrangement joins TRBV4-2 to TRBJ2-2, with D unresolved. The CDR3 spans 15 residues. In germline, CDR1 is LGHNA, CDR2 YNFKEQ. The ends were cut back, 0 bases at V and 5 bases at J, with 10 bases in the middle. The CDR3 coding sequence is TGTGCCAGCAGCCAAGATGGGTTGGCGACCGGGGAGCTGTTTTTT. It yields the protein CASSQDGLATGELFF.

The CDR3 DNA sequence: TGCAGCGTTGGGAGGTGGGGCCTAGGGCAGTTCTTC. Translation: CSVGRWGLGQFF. The V call is TRBV29-1, the J call TRBJ2-1; either TRBD1 or TRBD2 may supply D (5 bases each). Trimming took off 4 bases at V and 12 bases at J, with 16 bases between the two ends. Germline V gene sequence: CDR1 SQVTM, CDR2 ANQGSEA. CDR3 length equals 12 residues.

This chain links TRBV12-5 with TRBJ1-3; 7 bases line up with TRBD1. With 7 bases clipped from V and 2 bases from J, the junction kept 11 bases outside the gene matches. This CDR3 is 16 amino acids long. Germline CDR1 LGHNT, CDR2 FRNRAP. CDR3 DNA sequence: TGTGCTAGTGCCCGTGACAGGGTCTCCACTGGAAACACCATATATTTT. It translates to CASARDRVSTGNTIYF.

The chain recombines TRBV9 with TRBJ2-3; 7 positions agree with TRBD1. The V gene's germline CDR1 is SGDLS and CDR2 YYNGEE. Trimming removed 0 bases from V and 0 bases from J; junction bases left unmatched: 4. This CDR3 region has 16 residues. In nucleotides, the CDR3 is TGTGCCAGCAGCGTAGAGGACAGGCTTAGCACAGATACGCAGTATTTT. Residues: CASSVEDRLSTDTQYF.